Below, 9 T cell receptor beta chains from the same sample are listed, as sequenced in a study of blood T cell repertoires in COVID-19. Repertoires were generated with immunoSEQ multiplex PCR, while TCRdb's copy carries only in-frame clones and drops some. This sample has around 280,000 clones; roughly 87% occur once, and the top ten carry roughly 6.3%. Sequencing input: PBMCs or T cells enriched from blood (not recorded which). These receptors were taken from a woman aged 40 to 50 who had recovered from COVID-19.

J is TRBJ1-6 and V is TRBV5-6, with D perhaps TRBD1 (5 bases). The germline CDR1 and CDR2 sequences are SGHDT and YYEEEE. Trimming removed 5 bases from V and 6 bases from J, with 18 bases in between. The CDR3 is made up of 16 amino acids. CDR3 region: CASRSAGRLFNSPLHF. The CDR3 DNA reads as TGTGCCAGCAGAAGTGCAGGGCGCCTTTTTAATTCACCCCTCCACTTT.

V gene TRBV5-4 combines with J gene TRBJ2-7; the match to TRBD1 covers 7 bases. This CDR3 region has 14 residues. The J segment lost 6 bases and the V segment lost 3 bases, leaving 9 bases of the junction unmatched. Looked up from germline, CDR1 is SGHNT and CDR2 is YYREEE (reference sequence). CDR3 in amino acids: CASSSGQRLSEQYF. CDR3 DNA: TGTGCCAGCAGCTCGGGACAGCGACTATCCGAGCAGTACTTC. Based on the CDR3 plus reference TRBV5-4 and TRBJ2-7, the full variable domain is ETGVTQSPTHLIKTRGQQVTLRCSSQSGHNTVSWYQQALGQGPQFIFQYYREEENGRGNFPPRFSGLQFPNYSSELNVNALELDDSALYLCASSSGQRLSEQYFGPGTRLTVT.

The gene calls are TRBV24-1 and TRBJ2-1, with D tentatively TRBD2 (6 bases). The length of the CDR3 is 15 residues. The germline CDR1 and CDR2 sequences are KGHDR and SFDVKD. V was trimmed by 5 bases and J by 2 bases, leaving 12 bases between them. The CDR3 region has the DNA TGTGCCACCAGTGGGGGGGTGGTGCCCTACAATGAGCAGTTCTTC. Encoded protein: CATSGGVVPYNEQFF.

This clone was observed once. The gene calls are TRBV20-1 and TRBJ2-2; the D is unclear. Between the trimmed V and J ends, which lost 3 bases and 1 base, there was a span of 15 bases. Germline assignment: CDR1 DFQATT and CDR2 SNEGSKA (reference sequence). The CDR3 is 16 residues long. CDR3 sequence reads: CSASSLQRLNTGELFF. CDR3 DNA: TGCAGTGCTAGTTCCCTTCAGCGCCTGAACACCGGGGAGCTGTTTTTT.

This clone was detected a few times. The V and J genes are TRBV29-1 and TRBJ2-3; D is ambiguous. Trimming took 5 bases from V and 5 from J, leaving 5 bases between them. CDR3 length: 10 amino acids. CDR1 is SQVTM and CDR2 is ANQGSEA in the germline V gene. In DNA, the CDR3 is TGCAGCGTTAGAGGAGATACGCAGTATTTT. It translates to CSVRGDTQYF.

The J gene is TRBJ2-3, the V gene TRBV11-3; 9 nucleotides line up with TRBD2. V was clipped by 4 bases and J by 2 bases; unmatched bases: 4. Germline CDR1 is SGHNT and CDR2 is YENEEA. This CDR3 comprises 15 residues. CDR3 DNA: TGTGCCAGCAGCTCTAAGCGGGGGGACACAGATACGCAGTATTTT. It yields the protein CASSSKRGDTDTQYF.

The rearrangement links TRBV3-1 (or the pseudogene TRBV3-2) to TRBJ2-1; 9 bases are a match to TRBD2. Trimming removed 0 bases from V and 7 bases from J; junction bases left unmatched: 16. This CDR3 is 19 amino acids long. The germline gives CDR1 LGHDT, CDR2 YNNKEL (reference sequence). This CDR3 is CASSQDDARGRALGNEQFF. CDR3 DNA sequence: TGTGCCAGCAGCCAAGATGACGCGCGCGGGAGGGCCTTGGGGAATGAGCAGTTCTTC.

V is TRBV28 and J is TRBJ2-4; TRBD1 matches 8 bases. The J segment lost 3 bases and the V segment lost 6 bases, leaving 10 bases of the junction unmatched. Germline CDR1 MDHEN, CDR2 SYDVKM. The CDR3 spans 16 residues. CDR3 region: CASSFQGAVGKNIQYF. CDR3 DNA: TGTGCCAGCAGCTTTCAGGGGGCAGTAGGCAAAAACATTCAGTACTTC.

The chain uses TRBV7-6 and TRBJ2-5; 10 bases match TRBD1. The junction had 11 bases not matched to a gene; V was cut back by 8 bases and J by 5 bases. The CDR3 is 15 residues long. CDR1 and CDR2 from the germline V gene are SGHVS and FNYEAQ. The CDR3 nucleotides are TGTGCCAGCGCGTTCGACAGGGGGCGGGGGGAGACCCAGTACTTC. It is translated as CASAFDRGRGETQYF.